This TCR beta chain stems from a study of blood T cells in healthy people across ages. The donors, all healthy, were Caucasians living in Russia, aged roughly 6 to 90. Drawn from each donor were roughly 9.4 milliliters of peripheral blood. Germline lookup yields CDR1 SGHTA and CDR2 FQGNSA. The CDR3 runs 14 residues. Turning to this clonotype: One end of the junction is discordant with germline, which a read error may explain.

The use of a sample-barcoded 5' primer and a J-beta primer mix characterized a second PCR of roughly 6 to 11 cycles. Tagging of each cDNA molecule was performed by a template-switch adaptor with 12 random nucleotides. Using its own MiXCR run on the 5' RACE reads, TCRdb lists one record per CDR3 protein. Of some 550,000 distinct CDR3 sequences listed, less than 60% are singletons. The rearrangement joins TRBV7-2 to TRBJ2-4; TRBD2 aligns across 12 bases. The DNA end favors TRBJ2-7, so the J call may be wrong. The sequence derives from an elderly man in good health. Sequencing used blood. The CDR3 is CASSLAGGRYEQYF. The DNA for the CDR3 is TGTGCCAGCAGCCTAGCGGGGGGGCGGTACGAGCAGTACTTC.